The 29 T cell receptor beta chains below were found in one sample sequenced in a study of blood T cell repertoires in COVID-19. Assay used: immunoSEQ multiplex PCR; TCRdb lists only in-frame clones, some missing. The sample has hundreds of thousands of clones, 80% to 90% seen once. The sample taken for sequencing was PBMCs or T cells enriched from blood (not recorded which). The source of these receptors is a man aged 30 to 45 who had recovered from COVID-19.

This clone has just one count. The chain joins TRBV5-1 to TRBJ2-7; 7 bases are shared with TRBD2. The CDR3 extends over 14 amino acids. Germline-derived CDR1 and CDR2 are SGHRS and YFSETQ. Germline trimming cut 3 bases from V and 6 bases from J; bases unmatched to any gene: 9. CDR3 in DNA: TGCGCCAGCAGCTCTCTGGGAGGGCCGTCCGAGCAGTACTTC. It specifies CASSSLGGPSEQYF. Full variable domain (remainder filled in from reference TRBV5-1 and TRBJ2-7): KAGVTQTPRYLIKTRGQQVTLSCSPISGHRSVSWYQQTPGQGLQFLFEYFSETQRNKGNFPGRFSGRQFSNSRSEMNVSTLELGDSALYLCASSSLGGPSEQYFGPGTRLTVT.

This sequence joins TRBV11-2 and TRBJ1-6; 7 bases line up with TRBD1. Germline values: CDR1 SGHAT, CDR2 FQNNGV. After removal of 5 bases from V and 8 bases from J, the junction contained 3 bases not matched to a gene. The CDR3 loop spans 13 amino acids. CDR3 amino acids: CASSIDRDSPLHF. In DNA form, the CDR3 reads TGTGCCAGCAGCATCGACAGGGATTCACCCCTCCACTTT.

The chain uses TRBV7-9 and TRBJ1-2; D is perhaps TRBD1 (6 bases). The length of the CDR3 is 15 residues. Germline V gene lookup returns CDR1 SEHNR and CDR2 FQNEAQ (reference sequence). V gave up 9 bases and J gave up 4 bases, with 21 bases separating them. The CDR3 loop reads CARVGRDKLIYGYTF. The CDR3 DNA is TGTGCCAGGGTTGGTCGGGACAAGCTCATCTATGGCTACACCTTC.

This CDR3 is CAWSGQSPYEQYF. The CDR3 DNA sequence: TGTGCCTGGAGTGGACAGAGTCCTTACGAGCAGTACTTC. V gene TRBV30 combines with J gene TRBJ2-7, with D possibly TRBD1 on 5 matching bases. Deletions cut 1 base from V and 4 bases from J, with 11 bases between. This CDR3 is 13 amino acids long. In germline, CDR1 is GTSNPN, CDR2 SVGIG (reference sequence).

CDR3 amino acids: CASSLFTSGSLTDTQYF. CDR3 nucleotide sequence: TGTGCCAGCAGCTTATTTACTAGCGGGAGTCTCACAGATACGCAGTATTTT. The gene calls are TRBV7-8 and TRBJ2-3; 11 bases match TRBD2. The V and J ends lost 2 bases and 2 bases, in that order; junction bases with no gene match: 6. This CDR3 is 17 amino acids long. Per germline, CDR1 SGHVS and CDR2 FQNEAQ.

V usage is TRBV29-1 and J usage is TRBJ2-3; 9 nucleotides line up with TRBD2. Germline loops: CDR1 SQVTM, CDR2 ANQGSEA. This CDR3 contains 15 residues. Trimming cost V 5 bases and J 2 bases; bases outside gene matches: 8. This CDR3 is CSVCSGSDYTDTQYF. In DNA form, the CDR3 reads TGCAGCGTTTGTAGCGGGAGCGACTACACAGATACGCAGTATTTT.

V gene TRBV11-2 combines with J gene TRBJ2-1; 12 bases line up with TRBD2. Germline CDR1 SGHAT, CDR2 FQNNGV. The CDR3 is 16 amino acids. Trimming at V came to 5 bases and at J to 3 bases, leaving 5 bases not matched to a gene. CDR3 residues: CASSPRLAGVYNEQFF. The DNA of the CDR3 is TGTGCCAGCAGCCCTCGACTAGCGGGAGTCTACAATGAGCAGTTCTTC.

This clone appeared a single time. This chain joins TRBV9 and TRBJ1-1; D not resolved. The V gene lost 6 bases and the J gene lost 5 bases, with 20 bases spanning the gap. CDR3 length equals 15 residues. Germline V gene lookup returns CDR1 SGDLS and CDR2 YYNGEE. CDR3 coding DNA: TGTGCCAGCAACCCGAAACAGTCTATTCCGACTGAAGCTTTCTTT. Translating gives CASNPKQSIPTEAFF.

The rearrangement uses TRBV2 and TRBJ1-4, with 10 bases that match TRBD1. The CDR3 is 13 amino acids. CDR1 and CDR2 (germline): SNHLY, FYNNEI. Losses at the gene ends were 8 bases for V and 7 bases for J; bases not matched to a gene: 4. CDR3 nucleotides: TGTGCCAGCCAGACAGGGGGCTTTGAAAAACTGTTTTTT. It yields the protein CASQTGGFEKLFF.

The rearrangement links TRBV19 to TRBJ2-7; 9 bases match TRBD2. Germline lookup yields CDR1 LNHDA and CDR2 SQIVND (reference sequence). J was trimmed by 10 bases and V by 5 bases; bases with no gene match: 9. This CDR3 spans 13 amino acids. The CDR3 spells CASSLGLAGVQYF. CDR3 nucleotides: TGTGCCAGTAGTTTGGGGTTAGCGGGAGTTCAGTACTTC.

The J gene is TRBJ1-2, the V gene TRBV3-1 (or the pseudogene TRBV3-2); no reliable D call. V lost 5 bases and J lost 8, with 9 bases in between. Germline values: CDR1 LGHDT, CDR2 YNNKEL (reference sequence). This CDR3 spans 11 amino acids. The CDR3 bases are TGTGCCAGCAGCGCCCCGGGAGGCTACACCTTC. Encoded protein: CASSAPGGYTF.

For the CDR3, the DNA is TGTGCCAGCAGTGACTCGGACAGGGGATATGGCTACACCTTC. It translates to CASSDSDRGYGYTF. This chain connects TRBV6-4 to TRBJ1-2; 9 nucleotides agree with TRBD1. Unmatched junction bases numbered 1, after V lost 0 bases and J lost 5 bases. There are 14 residues in the CDR3. Germline CDR1 MRHNA, CDR2 SNTAGT.

The chain combines TRBV4-1 with TRBJ1-4, with 8 bases that match TRBD1. Germline V gives CDR1 MGHRA, CDR2 YSYEKL. Trimming cost V 1 base and J 3 bases; bases outside gene matches: 7. The CDR3 is 17 amino acids. CDR3 amino acids: CASSQGRGPASNEKLFF. For the CDR3, the DNA is TGCGCCAGCAGCCAAGGCAGGGGGCCGGCGTCTAATGAAAAACTGTTTTTT.

The chain carries TRBV3-1 (or the pseudogene TRBV3-2) and TRBJ2-1, with D possibly being TRBD2 (6 bases). Germline V lookup: CDR1 LGHDT, CDR2 YNNKEL (reference sequence). With 4 bases removed from V and 7 bases from J, the gap between germline ends came to 17 bases. The CDR3 has 15 amino acids. For the CDR3, the DNA is TGTGCCAGCAGCCCCACCGGACTTGGGGGGAATGAGCAGTTCTTC. This translates into CASSPTGLGGNEQFF.

Written as DNA, the CDR3 is TGTGCCAGCAGCCTAATACAGGGGGGGAACGGGGAGCTGTTTTTT. This encodes CASSLIQGGNGELFF. This chain links TRBV7-6 with TRBJ2-2; tentatively, D is TRBD1 (8 bases). Between the trimmed V and J ends, which lost 5 bases and 7 bases, there was a span of 17 bases. CDR3 size: 15 residues. Germline CDR1 SGHVS, CDR2 FNYEAQ. Looking up the rest from reference TRBV7-6 and TRBJ2-2 gives the full variable domain: GAGVSQSPRYKVTKRGQDVALRCDPISGHVSLYWYRQALGQGPEFLTYFNYEAQQDKSGLPNDRFSAERPEGSISTLTIQRTEQRDSAMYRCASSLIQGGNGELFFGEGSRLTVL.

The gene calls are TRBV5-8 and TRBJ1-2; D may be TRBD1 (6 bases). The CDR3 spans 15 residues. V lost 4 bases to trimming and J lost 4 bases, with 17 bases between them. CDR1 SGHTS and CDR2 YDEGEE come from the germline V gene. The CDR3 is CASSHSHDRIYGYTF. The DNA of the CDR3 is TGTGCCAGCAGCCACTCCCACGACAGGATCTATGGCTACACCTTC.

This sequence joins TRBV6-4 and TRBJ2-1, with 11 bases lining up with TRBD2. The CDR3 consists of 17 residues. With 0 bases clipped from V and 5 bases from J, the junction kept 6 bases outside the gene matches. Germline CDR1 MRHNA, CDR2 SNTAGT. CDR3 DNA: TGTGCCAGCAGTGACTCGATCCTAGCGGGGGGAAACAATGAGCAGTTCTTC. It encodes CASSDSILAGGNNEQFF.

V usage is TRBV3-1 (or the pseudogene TRBV3-2) and J usage is TRBJ2-1; D remains ambiguous. The CDR3 has 15 amino acids. The V gene lost 4 bases and the J gene lost 2 bases, with 12 bases spanning the gap. Looked up from germline, CDR1 is LGHDT and CDR2 is YNNKEL (reference sequence). The CDR3 DNA reads TGTGCCAGCAGCCGAGAGTTCTCCCCCTACAATGAGCAGTTCTTC. Translating it yields CASSREFSPYNEQFF.

The V and J genes are TRBV4-1 and TRBJ2-7; 12 nucleotides match TRBD2. V was clipped by 4 bases and J by 4 bases; unmatched bases: 17. CDR3 length equals 19 residues. CDR1 and CDR2 from the germline V gene are MGHRA and YSYEKL. In DNA form, the CDR3 reads TGCGCCAGCAGCCTAAGGGTGGGAACGACTAGCGGGAGTCTATACGAGCAGTACTTC. This codes for CASSLRVGTTSGSLYEQYF.

The gene calls are TRBV9 and TRBJ1-5; D remains unclear. Germline CDR1 reads SGDLS; CDR2 reads YYNGEE. There are 15 residues in the CDR3. V shed 4 bases and J shed 4 bases, with 15 bases lying between them. In DNA form, the CDR3 reads TGTGCCAGCAGCCTCAGCGAAGGGAGGAATCAGCCCCAGCATTTT. It specifies CASSLSEGRNQPQHF.

This chain links TRBV3-1 (or the pseudogene TRBV3-2) with TRBJ1-1; weak D call: TRBD1 (6 bases). V dropped 6 bases and J dropped 8 bases, with 22 bases sitting between them. Germline CDR1 and CDR2: LGHDT and YNNKEL (reference sequence). The CDR3 is 15 amino acids. The CDR3 loop is CASRESEEPGTEAFF. CDR3 coding DNA: TGTGCCAGCAGGGAAAGCGAAGAACCCGGGACAGAAGCTTTCTTT.

This clone was counted only a few times. This chain uses TRBV7-4 with TRBJ2-7; 10 bases are shared with TRBD2. V shed 5 bases, J shed 6 bases, and the junction held 13 bases outside the gene matches. Per germline, CDR1 SGHVT and CDR2 SQSDAQ. The length of the CDR3 is 16 residues. Written as DNA, the CDR3 is TGTGCCAGCAGCAAGCGGGAGGGCGGAATGGTGCGCGAGCAGTACTTC. The encoded protein is CASSKREGGMVREQYF.

In this sample, this clone is medium-sized. The chain carries TRBV30 and TRBJ2-2, with 7 nucleotides matching TRBD1. The length of the CDR3 is 14 residues. V shed 4 bases, J shed 3 bases, and the junction held 5 bases outside the gene matches. CDR1 is GTSNPN and CDR2 is SVGIG in the germline V gene (reference sequence). CDR3: CAWITGEDTGELFF. The CDR3 nucleotides read TGTGCCTGGATTACAGGGGAAGACACCGGGGAGCTGTTTTTT.

About this clone: Other DNA sequences of this sample code for an identical CDR3. The chain employs TRBV7-3 and TRBJ2-1, with a possible D match to TRBD2 (6 bases). CDR3 length: 13 residues. Germline V gene lookup returns CDR1 SGHTA and CDR2 FQGTGA. V shed 5 bases and J shed 5 bases, with 10 bases lying between them. CDR3: CASSPGLNNEQFF. The CDR3, as DNA: TGTGCCAGCAGCCCCGGACTAAACAATGAGCAGTTCTTC.

The gene calls are TRBV6-5 and TRBJ1-2, with 7 bases aligning to TRBD1. In germline, CDR1 is MNHEY, CDR2 SVGAGI. This CDR3 contains 12 residues. V shed 7 bases and J 8 bases; nucleotides not matched to a gene: 7. The CDR3 region has the DNA TGTGCCAGCAAGAAGGGACAGCAGGGCTACACCTTC. Encoded protein: CASKKGQQGYTF.

This clone has just one count. The gene calls are TRBV2 and TRBJ2-1; D possibly corresponds to TRBD2 (6 bases). CDR1 and CDR2 from the germline V gene are SNHLY and FYNNEI. V gave up 0 bases and J gave up 2 bases, with 14 bases separating them. This CDR3 has 17 amino acids. This CDR3 reads CASSEALLAGPYNEQFF. DNA for the CDR3: TGTGCCAGCAGTGAAGCGCTTCTCGCGGGACCCTACAATGAGCAGTTCTTC.

This rearrangement joins TRBV28 to TRBJ2-7; 7 positions agree with TRBD2. This CDR3 region has 14 residues. Germline values: CDR1 MDHEN, CDR2 SYDVKM. Unmatched junction bases numbered 6, after V lost 3 bases and J lost 4 bases. In nucleotides, the CDR3 is TGTGCCAGCAGTTTCTGGCGGGAGTTTTACGAGCAGTACTTC. It codes for CASSFWREFYEQYF.

The chain recombines TRBV7-8 with TRBJ2-1; 9 bases are shared with TRBD2. From germline, CDR1 is SGHVS and CDR2 FQNEAQ. This CDR3 has 16 amino acids. J gave up 4 bases and V 5 bases, and 9 bases lay outside the gene matches. This chain's CDR3 is CASSPQPSGAYNEQFF. The DNA for the CDR3 is TGTGCCAGCAGCCCCCAACCTAGCGGGGCTTACAATGAGCAGTTCTTC.

This chain connects TRBV3-1 (or the pseudogene TRBV3-2) to TRBJ1-5; tentative D call: TRBD1 (5 bases). V was pared by 1 base and J by 7 bases, with 11 bases between. The CDR3 runs to 14 residues. Per germline, CDR1 LGHDT and CDR2 YNNKEL (reference sequence). The CDR3 spells CASSQGRGRQPQHF. CDR3 sequence (DNA): TGTGCCAGCAGCCAAGGGAGGGGCCGGCAGCCCCAGCATTTT.